A single T cell receptor (beta chain) is shown here with its context. The antigen it recognizes is unknown. Base quality data are lacking; no much larger clone is found one base away. The data were obtained in a study of breast tumors, draining lymph nodes, adjacent tissues (dated by TCRdb to about 2016). Looking at the study overall: Breast cancer patients provided tumor, adjacent nontumor tissue and axillary lymph nodes, and the study compared the TCR beta repertoires across these three sources. The study was designed to assess the relationships and possible T-cell exchange between tumor, surrounding tissue and draining lymph node repertoires in human breast cancer. Findings and caveats that apply to the study as a whole: The similarity between tumor and nontumor tissue repertoires was significantly greater in luminal-like breast cancer than in basal-like breast cancer. T-cell repertoire diversity in tumors was found to be lower than in lymph nodes but higher than in nontumor tissue, and preferential V and J gene usage was observed. The data were considered consistent with the idea that most tumor T cells come from the lymph node and then expand in tumor tissue. Rather than being directly demonstrated, the conclusion that tumor T cells originate in lymph nodes was presented as consistent with a hypothesis.

The axillary draining lymph nodes of breast cancer patients were the source of the lymph node samples. CDR1 is given as SNHLY and CDR2 as FYNNEI, both from the germline V gene. Relative to germline, V is 6 bases shorter and J is 6 bases shorter, with 12 bases between their ends. There are 13 amino acids in the CDR3, from cysteine to phenylalanine inclusive. The DNA shown is the 39-base CDR3, in frame from base 1. This sample was sequenced with an Illumina HiSeq 2000. TCR beta chain libraries were generated through multiplex PCR amplification. The amplified TCR beta chain products were analyzed by high-throughput sequencing. TCRdb handled the public reads itself, with Q25 trimming in fastp and clone calling in MiXCR, and kept productive beta chains. Rows with a matching CDR3 protein are joined into one entry that keeps the most common DNA and genes. Present in this sample are over 200,000 distinct CDR3 sequences, 34% of which were seen just once. Of the sample, approximately 3.6% is held by the ten largest clones.

The TCR comes from a female donor with breast cancer. Some clones in this sample may be carry-over from other donors' samples. Specimen: axillary lymph node tissue. In this chain, TRBV2 is recombined with TRBJ1-5; the D segment could be TRBD1, given 6 matching bases. The DNA is TGTGCCAGCAGCTGGACAGAGGCTCAGCCCCAGCATTTT. Translated, it gives CASSWTEAQPQHF.